These 16 T cell receptor beta chains originate from one sample sequenced in a study of cytomegalovirus exposure and HLA in healthy donors. Primers for the PCR totalled 60 Vbeta and 13 Jbeta. Sequencing was performed with immunoSEQ multiplex PCR; in TCRdb, only in-frame clones are kept and a portion is missing. The table includes some 98,000 clones, about four fifths detected once. The sequencing sample was made of PBMCs. Receptor source: a female donor in good health and CMV-seropositive.

The chain combines TRBV11-2 with TRBJ1-2; 10 nucleotides align to TRBD1. V lost 1 base, J lost 5 bases, and 4 bases stayed unmatched. The CDR3 has 15 residues. Germline CDR1 reads SGHAT; CDR2 reads FQNNGV. The CDR3 sequence is CASSLVGTGVYGYTF. For the CDR3, the DNA is TGTGCCAGCAGCTTAGTCGGGACAGGGGTGTATGGCTACACCTTC.

V is TRBV19 and J is TRBJ1-3, with 9 bases aligning to TRBD1. The CDR3 extends over 20 amino acids. V was pared by 5 bases and J by 0 bases, with 17 bases of the junction left unmatched. Looked up from germline, CDR1 is LNHDA and CDR2 is SQIVND (reference sequence). The CDR3 DNA is TGTGCCAGTAGTGGGGCCGGGACAGGGTCTACTTGGCCCTCTGGAAACACCATATATTTT. It codes for CASSGAGTGSTWPSGNTIYF.

This chain links TRBV15 with TRBJ2-5; 7 nucleotides match TRBD2. Unmatched junction bases numbered 6, after V lost 9 bases and J lost 2 bases. Germline values: CDR1 LNHNV, CDR2 YYDKDF (reference sequence). This CDR3 has 13 amino acids. In DNA, the CDR3 is TGTGCCACGTCGAGCGGGGCACAAGAGACCCAGTACTTC. This codes for CATSSGAQETQYF.

The genes are TRBV11-2 and TRBJ2-1; no reliable D call. V lost 5 bases and J 0 bases, leaving 8 bases between the germline ends. The CDR3 totals 14 residues. CDR1 SGHAT and CDR2 FQNNGV come from the germline V gene. The CDR3 nucleotides are TGTGCCAGCAGCCCCCCAGTCTCCTACAATGAGCAGTTCTTC. As protein: CASSPPVSYNEQFF.

The genes are TRBV30 and TRBJ2-3; D unclear. The ends were cut back, 0 bases at V and 0 bases at J, with 10 bases in the middle. This CDR3 contains 15 residues. Germline V gene lookup returns CDR1 GTSNPN and CDR2 SVGIG (reference sequence). CDR3 nucleotide sequence: TGTGCCTGGAGTGTACACAGTGCTAGCACAGATACGCAGTATTTT. It yields the protein CAWSVHSASTDTQYF.

The chain uses TRBV28 and TRBJ2-1, with 9 bases aligning to TRBD2. Germline CDR1 MDHEN, CDR2 SYDVKM. The CDR3 spans 15 residues. With 7 bases clipped from V and 1 base from J, the junction kept 5 bases outside the gene matches. CDR3 loop: CASTTSGRSYNEQFF. The CDR3 DNA reads TGTGCCAGCACCACAAGCGGGAGGTCCTACAATGAGCAGTTCTTC.

The chain uses TRBV18 and TRBJ2-5; D is perhaps TRBD2 (5 bases). Trimming took 6 bases from V and 5 from J, leaving 19 bases between them. The CDR3 is made up of 15 amino acids. Germline lookup yields CDR1 KGHSH and CDR2 LQKENI. CDR3 protein: CASSFDGWERETQYF. The DNA of the CDR3 is TGTGCCAGCTCTTTCGACGGATGGGAGCGGGAGACCCAGTACTTC.

This chain uses TRBV28 with TRBJ2-3; 14 bases match TRBD2. J was trimmed by 4 bases and V by 3 bases; bases with no gene match: 3. The germline V gene has CDR1 MDHEN and CDR2 SYDVKM. The CDR3 has 16 residues. The CDR3 DNA is TGTGCCAGCAGTTTGGCGACTAGCGGGAGGGCAGATACGCAGTATTTT. Translation gives CASSLATSGRADTQYF.

The rearrangement uses TRBV2 and TRBJ2-7; D is unclear. The CDR3 length is 14 residues. Trimming took 2 bases from V and 3 from J, leaving 11 bases between them. Per germline, CDR1 SNHLY and CDR2 FYNNEI. The CDR3 is CASSEFGSLYEQYF. CDR3 coding DNA: TGTGCCAGCAGTGAATTTGGCTCGCTCTACGAGCAGTACTTC.

The chain joins TRBV15 to TRBJ2-7, with D possibly being TRBD1 (6 bases). V was cut by 1 base and J by 3 bases, with 28 bases left in between. Germline V gene lookup returns CDR1 LNHNV and CDR2 YYDKDF (reference sequence). CDR3 length: 20 amino acids. The CDR3 nucleotides read TGTGCCACCAGCAGAGTTCCCGGGACATCCCGCACATCTAGCTTCTACGAGCAGTACTTC. Translating gives CATSRVPGTSRTSSFYEQYF.

The V call is TRBV10-2, the J call TRBJ2-5; 11 positions match TRBD2. Germline assignment: CDR1 WSHSY and CDR2 SAAADI. J gave up 2 bases and V 4 bases, and 6 bases lay outside the gene matches. CDR3 length: 16 residues. Here the CDR3 reads CASSALAGGTQETQYF. CDR3 in DNA: TGCGCCAGCAGTGCCCTAGCGGGGGGTACACAAGAGACCCAGTACTTC.

CDR3 bases: TGTGCCAGCAGCGAAGGGGGAGTTCAGGGACAGCACTCTGGCTACACCTTC. Its translation is CASSEGGVQGQHSGYTF. This rearrangement joins TRBV7-9 to TRBJ1-2; 7 bases line up with TRBD1. The CDR3 sequence is 17 residues long. The germline CDR1 and CDR2 sequences are SEHNR and FQNEAQ (reference sequence). Trimming cost V 5 bases and J 7 bases; bases outside gene matches: 19.

This sequence joins TRBV5-6 and TRBJ2-3, with TRBD2 matching over 11 bases. The ends lost 1 base at V and 4 bases at J; junction bases unmatched: 8. The germline gives CDR1 SGHDT, CDR2 YYEEEE. This CDR3 has 17 amino acids. For the CDR3, the DNA is TGTGCCAGCAGCTTGTTGCCTAGCGGGAGGAGGGCAGATACGCAGTATTTT. Its translation: CASSLLPSGRRADTQYF. Based on the CDR3 plus reference TRBV5-6 and TRBJ2-3, the full variable domain is DAGVTQSPTHLIKTRGQQVTLRCSPKSGHDTVSWYQQALGQGPQFIFQYYEEEERQRGNFPDRFSGHQFPNYSSELNVNALLLGDSALYLCASSLLPSGRRADTQYFGPGTRLTVL.

The chain has TRBV9 and TRBJ2-3; TRBD2 agrees at 14 bases. The CDR3 extends over 16 amino acids. Unmatched junction bases numbered 6, after V lost 4 bases and J lost 5 bases. The germline V gene has CDR1 SGDLS and CDR2 YYNGEE. CDR3 bases: TGTGCCAGCAGCCCAGGGACTAGCGGGAGTGGAGATACGCAGTATTTT. Amino acid sequence: CASSPGTSGSGDTQYF. Drawing the rest from reference TRBV9 and TRBJ2-3, the complete variable domain is DSGVTQTPKHLITATGQRVTLRCSPRSGDLSVYWYQQSLDQGLQFLIQYYNGEERAKGNILERFSAQQFPDLHSELNLSSLELGDSALYFCASSPGTSGSGDTQYFGPGTRLTVL.

The chain combines TRBV29-1 with TRBJ2-7; 11 nucleotides match TRBD1. The CDR3 consists of 16 residues. Germline V gene lookup returns CDR1 SQVTM and CDR2 ANQGSEA. The V segment lost 6 bases and the J segment 2 bases; nucleotides outside the gene matches: 12. This CDR3 is CSVAAVRGQGAYEQYF. In nucleotides, the CDR3 is TGCAGCGTCGCTGCCGTTAGGGGACAGGGGGCCTACGAGCAGTACTTC.

The DNA for the CDR3 is TGTGCCAGCAGCTCCCGACTAGCGGGAGAGGGAGAAGATACGCAGTATTTT. It specifies CASSSRLAGEGEDTQYF. The V call is TRBV7-9, the J call TRBJ2-3; TRBD2 aligns across 12 bases. The CDR3 has 17 amino acids. After removal of 4 bases from V and 5 bases from J, the junction contained 10 bases not matched to a gene. Germline V gene data show CDR1 as SEHNR and CDR2 as FQNEAQ (reference sequence).